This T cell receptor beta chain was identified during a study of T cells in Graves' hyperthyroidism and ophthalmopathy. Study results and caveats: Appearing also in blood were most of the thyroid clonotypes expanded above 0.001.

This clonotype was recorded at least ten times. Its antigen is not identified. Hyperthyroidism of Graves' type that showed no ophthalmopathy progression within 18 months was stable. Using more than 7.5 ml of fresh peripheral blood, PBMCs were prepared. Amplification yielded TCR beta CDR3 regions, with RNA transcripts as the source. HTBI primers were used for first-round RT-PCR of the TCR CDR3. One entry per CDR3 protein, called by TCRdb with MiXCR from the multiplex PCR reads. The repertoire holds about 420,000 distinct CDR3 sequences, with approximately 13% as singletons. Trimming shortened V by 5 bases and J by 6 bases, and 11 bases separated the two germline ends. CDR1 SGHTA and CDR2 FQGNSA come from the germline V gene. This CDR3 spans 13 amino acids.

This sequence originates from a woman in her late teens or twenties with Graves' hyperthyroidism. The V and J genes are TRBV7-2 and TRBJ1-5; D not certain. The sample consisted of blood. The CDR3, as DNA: TGTGCCAGCAGCGCGCGGATGGCTCAGCCCCAGCATTTT. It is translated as CASSARMAQPQHF.